This T cell receptor (beta chain) is from a study of T cell repertoires in cytomegalovirus infection (dated by TCRdb to about 2019). Describing the broader study: Because public TCR beta signatures pointed to carriage of CMV infection together with the matching HLA type, the HLA type of each donor mattered for the analysis.

Overall study results and their limits: In both this cohort and an independent cohort of several hundred donors, the cumulative frequency of public TCR beta family members distinguished carriers of CMV infection plus the relevant HLA type. The ex vivo response was dominated by HLA-C-restricted CMV-specific TCR beta clonotypes, which also provided the single most frequent clonotype in two of eight donors.

The CDR3, cysteine through phenylalanine, is 15 amino acids long. The kept DNA is CDR3 alone, 45 bases in frame from the first base. The junction shows trimming of 5 bases on V and 10 bases on J, plus 23 bases between the germline ends. With regard to this clonotype: Its antigen remains unidentified. Per-nucleotide qualities are absent, and no much larger clonotype sits a single base away.

Sequencing used an Illumina HiSeq 1500. TCRdb reanalyzed the raw reads on its own, using fastp at Q25 for trimming and MiXCR for clone calling, and kept in-frame beta chains. For every CDR3 protein sequence, its rows merge into one entry that carries the most common genes and DNA. Across this sample there are some 180,000 distinct CDR3 sequences, with approximately 17% seen only once. Clones ranked in the top ten supply about 23% of the sample. The source of this sequence is a human donor in good health (CMV status not recorded). Some clones in this sample may be carry-over from other donors' samples. What was sequenced was CD8+ T cells from PBMCs. The chain is assembled from TRBV12-3 or TRBV12-4 and TRBJ1-1; the D segment could be TRBD1, given 5 matching bases. The CDR3: CASSDLPGSPRGAFF. The sequence in DNA is TGTGCCAGCAGTGATCTACCGGGTTCTCCTAGGGGAGCTTTCTTT.